This TCR beta chain was found in a study of CD4 T cells in relation to SARS-CoV-2 and coronaviruses. Study-level information: Crossreactive spike epitopes shared across donors were mapped to their HLA restriction. Whole-study results and caveats: According to naive versus memory sequencing, detected responses are memory recall, not newly primed.

Measured with immunoSEQ multiplex PCR; TCRdb has only the in-frame clones, and not every one. The sample shows about 59,000 clones, roughly 89% of them seen only once. To note about this clone: No antigen is known for it.

The unexposed donors gave CD4+ T cells in 2011-2018, prior to COVID-19. This CDR3 has 16 amino acids. V shed 3 bases, J shed 1 base, and the junction held 8 bases outside the gene matches. Germline CDR1 and CDR2: LNHDA and SQIVND (reference sequence). The clonotype originates from a human donor in good health. The rearrangement uses TRBV19 and TRBJ2-5, with 7 bases matching TRBD2. Input material: memory CD4+ T cells from PBMCs. Here the CDR3 DNA reads TGTGCCAGTAGTATGGCTCAAGGCGGGAGCCAAGAGACCCAGTACTTC. Its protein is CASSMAQGGSQETQYF. The full variable domain, with the rest looked up from reference TRBV19 and TRBJ2-5, is DGGITQSPKYLFRKEGQNVTLSCEQNLNHDAMYWYRQDPGQGLRLIYYSQIVNDFQKGDIAEGYSVSREKKESFPLTVTSAQKNPTAFYLCASSMAQGGSQETQYFGPGTRLLVL.